The clone carrying this T cell receptor (beta chain) was picked up one time. This sample is drawn from a study of blood T cell repertoires in COVID-19. The wider study: Sources were T cells, B-cell-depleted T cells, or PBMCs; the material itself was cDNA or gDNA.

Per the original data handling: Researchers report that nucleated cell counts were estimated from reference gene primer amplification. TCRdb keeps only in-frame clones here, not all; method: immunoSEQ multiplex PCR. That table gives V, J and clone size, and the DNA gave D and trimming. Of around 700,000 clones detected, just under 90% appear once; the ten largest clones hold more than 0.25%. The CDR3 has 16 residues. Deletions cut 0 bases from V and 5 bases from J, with 16 bases between. From germline, CDR1 is SGHDN and CDR2 FVKESK. This clonotype originated in a woman under 30 with acute or convalescent COVID-19. Input material: peripheral blood. V usage is TRBV14 and J usage is TRBJ1-1, with D perhaps TRBD1 (5 bases). The chain's CDR3 is CASSQDKEWGGTEAFF. The CDR3 DNA is TGTGCCAGCAGCCAAGATAAGGAATGGGGGGGGACTGAAGCTTTCTTT.